The clone carrying this TCR beta chain has at least ten counts. The data belong to a study of T cell repertoires in cytomegalovirus infection. Trimming removed 8 bases from V and 7 bases from J, with 11 bases in between. The germline CDR1 and CDR2 sequences are MDHEN and SYDVKM. The CDR3 spans 11 residues. MiXCR, run by TCRdb on the reads, gives a single entry per CDR3 protein. The data show some 390,000 distinct CDR3 sequences, with 15% to 20% seen just once and roughly 9% held by the top ten. The sample consisted of PBMCs. The rearrangement links TRBV28 to TRBJ1-2; weak D call: TRBD1 (5 bases). This sequence originates from a human donor in good health (CMV status not recorded). Some clones in this sample may be carry-over from other donors' samples. The CDR3 region is CASQGSGGYTF. DNA of the CDR3: TGTGCCAGCCAGGGTTCTGGTGGCTACACCTTC.